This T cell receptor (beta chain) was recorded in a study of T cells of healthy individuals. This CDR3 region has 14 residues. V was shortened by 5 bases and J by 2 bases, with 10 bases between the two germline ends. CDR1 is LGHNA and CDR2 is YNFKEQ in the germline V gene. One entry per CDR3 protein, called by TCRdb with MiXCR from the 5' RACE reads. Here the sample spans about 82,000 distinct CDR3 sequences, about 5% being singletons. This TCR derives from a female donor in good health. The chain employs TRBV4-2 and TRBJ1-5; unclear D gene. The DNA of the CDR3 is TGTGCCAGCAGCGGTCGACAAGGCAATCAGCCCCAGCATTTT. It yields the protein CASSGRQGNQPQHF.